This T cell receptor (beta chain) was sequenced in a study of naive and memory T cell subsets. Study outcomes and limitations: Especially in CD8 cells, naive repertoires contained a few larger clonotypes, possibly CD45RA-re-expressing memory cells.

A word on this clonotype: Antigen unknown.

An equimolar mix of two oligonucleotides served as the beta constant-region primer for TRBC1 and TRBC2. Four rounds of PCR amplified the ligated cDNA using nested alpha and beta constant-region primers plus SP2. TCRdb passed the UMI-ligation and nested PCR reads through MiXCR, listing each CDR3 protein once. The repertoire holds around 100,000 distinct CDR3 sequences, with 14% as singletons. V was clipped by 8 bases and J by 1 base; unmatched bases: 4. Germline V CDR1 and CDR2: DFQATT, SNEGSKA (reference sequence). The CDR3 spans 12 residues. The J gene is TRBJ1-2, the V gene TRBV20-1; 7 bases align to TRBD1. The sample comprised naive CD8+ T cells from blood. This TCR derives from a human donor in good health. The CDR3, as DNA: TGCAGTCCGGGACAGCTTAACTATGGCTACACCTTC. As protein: CSPGQLNYGYTF.